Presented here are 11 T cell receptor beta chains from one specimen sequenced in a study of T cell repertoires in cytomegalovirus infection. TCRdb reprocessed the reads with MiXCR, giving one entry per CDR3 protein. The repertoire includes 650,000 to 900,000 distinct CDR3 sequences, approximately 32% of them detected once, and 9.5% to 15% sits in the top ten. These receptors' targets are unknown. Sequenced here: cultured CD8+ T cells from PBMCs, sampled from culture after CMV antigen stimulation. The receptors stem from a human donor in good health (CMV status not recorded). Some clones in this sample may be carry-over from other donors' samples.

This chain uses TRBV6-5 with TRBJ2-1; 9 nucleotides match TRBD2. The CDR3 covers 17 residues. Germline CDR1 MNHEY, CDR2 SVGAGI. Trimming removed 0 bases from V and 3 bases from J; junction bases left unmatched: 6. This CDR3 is CASSYSKRGEIYNEQFF. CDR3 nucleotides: TGTGCCAGCAGTTACTCGAAGCGGGGGGAGATCTACAATGAGCAGTTCTTC.

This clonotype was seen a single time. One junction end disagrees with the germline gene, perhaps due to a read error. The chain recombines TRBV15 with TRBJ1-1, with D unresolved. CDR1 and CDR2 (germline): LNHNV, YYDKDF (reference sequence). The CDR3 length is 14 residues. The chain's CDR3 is CVTSREGKNTEAFF. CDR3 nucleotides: TGTGTCACCAGCAGAGAAGGGAAGAACACTGAAGCTTTCTTT.

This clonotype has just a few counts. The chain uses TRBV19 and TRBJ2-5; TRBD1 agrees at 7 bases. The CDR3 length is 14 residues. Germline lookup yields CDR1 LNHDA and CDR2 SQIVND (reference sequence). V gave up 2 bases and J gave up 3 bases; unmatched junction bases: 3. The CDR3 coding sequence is TGTGCCAGTAGTATAACAGGGGACGAAGAGACCCAGTACTTC. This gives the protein CASSITGDEETQYF.

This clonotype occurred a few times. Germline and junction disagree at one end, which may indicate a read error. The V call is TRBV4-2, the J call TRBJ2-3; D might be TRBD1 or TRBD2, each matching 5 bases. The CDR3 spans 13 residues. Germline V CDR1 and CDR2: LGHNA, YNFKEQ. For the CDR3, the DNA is TGCGCCAGCAGCCAAGAGAGGGGAGATACGCAGTATTTT. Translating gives CASSQERGDTQYF.

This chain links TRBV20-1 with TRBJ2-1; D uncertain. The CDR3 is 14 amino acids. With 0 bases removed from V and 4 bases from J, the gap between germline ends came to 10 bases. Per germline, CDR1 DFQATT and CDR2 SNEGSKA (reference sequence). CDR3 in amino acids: CSARDPQLYNEQFF. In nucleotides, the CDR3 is TGCAGTGCTAGAGATCCACAGCTATACAATGAGCAGTTCTTC.

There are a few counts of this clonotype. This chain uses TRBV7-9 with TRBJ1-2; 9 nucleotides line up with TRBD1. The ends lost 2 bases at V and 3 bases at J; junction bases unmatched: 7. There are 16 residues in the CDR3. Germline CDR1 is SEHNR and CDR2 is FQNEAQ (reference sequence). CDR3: CASSLPSTGGDYGYTF. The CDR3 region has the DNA TGTGCCAGCAGCTTACCTTCGACAGGGGGGGACTATGGCTACACCTTC.

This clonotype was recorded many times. As DNA, the CDR3 is TGTGGAGGGTTCTCCGGGGGGGCCGGTGGGGAGCTGTTTTTT. Translating gives CGGFSGGAGGELFF. The V gene is TRBV7-2, the J gene TRBJ2-2; 8 bases agree with TRBD2. CDR1 is SGHTA and CDR2 is FQGNSA in the germline V gene. The CDR3 is 14 residues long.

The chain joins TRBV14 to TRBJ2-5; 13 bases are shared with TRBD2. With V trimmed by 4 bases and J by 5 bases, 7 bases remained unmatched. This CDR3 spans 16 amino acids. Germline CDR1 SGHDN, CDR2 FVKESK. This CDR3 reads CASSPTSGGARETQYF. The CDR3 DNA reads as TGTGCCAGCAGCCCAACTAGCGGGGGGGCCCGGGAGACCCAGTACTTC. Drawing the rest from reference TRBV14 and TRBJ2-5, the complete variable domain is EAGVTQFPSHSVIEKGQTVTLRCDPISGHDNLYWYRRVMGKEIKFLLHFVKESKQDESGMPNNRFLAERTGGTYSTLKVQPAELEDSGVYFCASSPTSGGARETQYFGPGTRLLVL.

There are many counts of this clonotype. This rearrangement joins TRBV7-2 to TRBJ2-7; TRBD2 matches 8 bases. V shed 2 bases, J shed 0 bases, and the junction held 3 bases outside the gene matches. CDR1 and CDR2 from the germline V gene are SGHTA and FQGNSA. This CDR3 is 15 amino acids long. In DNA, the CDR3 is TGTGCCAGCAGCTTAAGCGGGGGAAACTCCTACGAGCAGTACGTC. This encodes CASSLSGGNSYEQYV.

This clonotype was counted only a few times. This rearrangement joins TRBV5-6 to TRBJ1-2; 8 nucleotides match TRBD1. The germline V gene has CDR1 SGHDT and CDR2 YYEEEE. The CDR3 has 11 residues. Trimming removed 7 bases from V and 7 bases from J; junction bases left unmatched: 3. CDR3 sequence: CASGTGTGYTF. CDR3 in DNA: TGTGCCAGCGGGACAGGTACTGGCTACACCTTC.

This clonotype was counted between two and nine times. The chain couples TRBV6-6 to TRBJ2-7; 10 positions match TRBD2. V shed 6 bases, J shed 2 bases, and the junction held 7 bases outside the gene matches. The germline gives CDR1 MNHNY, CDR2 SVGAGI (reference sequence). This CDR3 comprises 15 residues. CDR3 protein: CASSVLAGATYEQYV. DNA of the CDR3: TGTGCCAGCAGCGTTCTAGCGGGGGCCACCTACGAGCAGTACGTC.